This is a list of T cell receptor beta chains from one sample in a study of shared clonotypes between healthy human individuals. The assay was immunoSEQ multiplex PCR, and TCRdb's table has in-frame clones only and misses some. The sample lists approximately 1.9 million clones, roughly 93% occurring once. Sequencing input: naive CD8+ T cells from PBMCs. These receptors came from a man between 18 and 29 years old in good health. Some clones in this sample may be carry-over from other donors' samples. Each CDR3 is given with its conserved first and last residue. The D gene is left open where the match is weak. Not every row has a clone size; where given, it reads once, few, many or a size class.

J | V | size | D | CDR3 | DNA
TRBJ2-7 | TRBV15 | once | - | CATSAFDPSSYEQYF | TGTGCCACCAGCGCCTTTGACCCGAGCTCCTACGAGCAGTACTTC
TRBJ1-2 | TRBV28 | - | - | CASTHPSPYFYTF | TGTGCCAGCACCCACCCATCCCCCTACTTCTACACCTTC
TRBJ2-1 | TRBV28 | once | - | CASSFLGNEQFF | TGTGCCAGCAGTTTTCTTGGAAATGAGCAGTTCTTC
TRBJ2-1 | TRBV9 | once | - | CASSVSPTGPKNNEQFF | TGTGCCAGCAGCGTAAGTCCTACCGGCCCAAAGAATAATGAGCAGTTCTTC
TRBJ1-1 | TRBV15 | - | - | CATSRSGDTEAFF | TGTGCCACCAGCAGGTCTGGGGACACTGAAGCTTTCTTT
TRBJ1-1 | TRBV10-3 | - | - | CAISESATENTEAFF | TGTGCCATCAGTGAGTCCGCGACAGAGAACACTGAAGCTTTCTTT
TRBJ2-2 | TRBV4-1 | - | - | CASSQDRFGAGELFF | TGCGCCAGCAGCCAAGATAGGTTCGGGGCCGGGGAGCTGTTTTTT
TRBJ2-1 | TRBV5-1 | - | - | CASSSVLNEQFF | TGCGCCAGCAGCTCTGTGCTTAATGAGCAGTTCTTC
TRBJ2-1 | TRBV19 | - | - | CASTQGRGQFF | TGTGCCAGTACTCAGGGGAGAGGGCAGTTCTTC
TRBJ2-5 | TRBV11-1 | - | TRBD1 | CASSFDREETQYF | TGTGCCAGCAGCTTCGACAGGGAAGAGACCCAGTACTTC
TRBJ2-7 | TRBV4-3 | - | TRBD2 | CASSQEAGGTYEQYF | TGCGCCAGCAGCCAAGAAGCGGGAGGGACCTACGAGCAGTACTTC
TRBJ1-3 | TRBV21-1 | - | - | CASSKRRQGQSYSGNTIYF | TGTGCCAGCAGCAAAAGAAGACAGGGGCAGAGTTACTCTGGAAACACCATATATTTT
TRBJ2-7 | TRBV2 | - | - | CASSDKSGTVSLSYEQYF | TGTGCCAGCAGTGATAAATCCGGGACCGTCTCCCTCTCCTACGAGCAGTACTTC
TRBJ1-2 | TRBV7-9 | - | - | CASSFRGAHGYTF | TGTGCCAGCAGCTTCCGGGGGGCTCATGGCTACACCTTC
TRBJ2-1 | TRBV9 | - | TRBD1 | CASSVSGTAGDEQFF | TGTGCCAGCAGCGTATCCGGGACAGCCGGGGATGAGCAGTTCTTC
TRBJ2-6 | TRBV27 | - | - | CASGWANVLTF | TGTGCCAGCGGTTGGGCCAACGTCCTGACTTTC
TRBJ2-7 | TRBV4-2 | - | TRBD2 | CASSTVVAGGYEQYF | TGTGCCAGCAGCACGGTGGTAGCGGGAGGCTACGAGCAGTACTTC
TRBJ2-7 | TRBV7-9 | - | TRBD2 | CASGTSDYEQYF | TGTGCCAGCGGTACTAGCGACTACGAGCAGTACTTC
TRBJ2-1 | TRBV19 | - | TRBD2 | CASSILGTSANEQFF | TGTGCCAGTAGTATCCTGGGGACTAGCGCCAATGAGCAGTTCTTC
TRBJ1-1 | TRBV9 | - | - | CASSVGGSAEAFF | TGTGCCAGCAGCGTAGGGGGGTCCGCTGAAGCTTTCTTT
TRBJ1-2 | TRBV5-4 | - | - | CASSLDRDTYGYTF | TGTGCCAGCAGCTTGGACCGGGACACTTATGGCTACACCTTC
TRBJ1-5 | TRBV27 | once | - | CASSLGHSNQPQHF | TGTGCCAGCAGTTTGGGACATAGCAATCAGCCCCAGCATTTT
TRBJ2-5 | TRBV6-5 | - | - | CASTQDSEETQYF | TGTGCCAGCACCCAGGACAGCGAAGAGACCCAGTACTTC